This TCR beta chain emerged from a study of blood T cell repertoires in COVID-19. In the original processing: Counts of nucleated cells, estimated from reference gene primer amplification, were obtained. TCRdb's copy holds only in-frame clones and misses some; the assay was immunoSEQ multiplex PCR. The V and J calls and clone size are taken from that table; D and trimming were inferred from the DNA. The table records around 250,000 clones, roughly nine tenths of them present only once. Cohorts were assigned according to the clinical history that participants reported. Source material: PBMCs or T cells enriched from blood (not recorded which). This TCR was recovered from a human donor in a cohort exposed to, infected with or recovered from COVID-19 (not recorded which). The donor label of this sample is uncertain.

CDR3 amino acids: CASSAFRIRGISNQPQHF. The CDR3 nucleotides read TGTGCCAGCAGTGCATTTCGTATACGGGGAATTAGCAATCAGCCCCAGCATTTT. The chain is built from TRBV2 and TRBJ1-5; no clear D. V was cut by 4 bases and J by 0 bases, with 19 bases left in between. The CDR3 consists of 18 residues. The germline gives CDR1 SNHLY, CDR2 FYNNEI.